This TCR beta chain was captured by sequencing in a study of blood T cells in healthy people across ages. Study summary: The capture of about one barcoded beta molecule per two T cells was achieved by template switching.

The CDR3 consists of 15 residues. In germline, CDR1 is DFQATT, CDR2 SNEGSKA (reference sequence). Trimming removed 0 bases from V and 1 base from J, with 9 bases in between. A second roughly 6 to 11 cycle PCR used barcoded and J-beta primers. TCRdb reanalysed the 5' RACE reads using MiXCR and keeps one entry per CDR3 protein. This repertoire shows about 1.1 million distinct CDR3 sequences, roughly two fifths found once; its top ten account for around 14%. Broader study findings: Per million T cells, the diversity of TCR beta decreased roughly linearly as age advanced.

This clonotype has only a few counts. Its antigen is unidentified. Sequencing was performed on blood. V gene TRBV20-1 combines with J gene TRBJ1-4; D unresolved. This sequence originates from a man younger than 30 in good health. The DNA for the CDR3 is TGCAGTGCTAGAGACCATCGCAAAACTAATGAAAAACTGTTTTTT. It translates to CSARDHRKTNEKLFF.